The rows below give T cell receptor beta chains drawn from one sample of a study of blood T cell repertoires in COVID-19. Using immunoSEQ multiplex PCR, the repertoire was profiled, and TCRdb retains in-frame clones only, with some absent. The data contain tens of thousands of clones, approximately 87% of them singletons. What was sequenced was peripheral blood. Every receptor here comes from a human donor in a cohort sampled during active COVID-19. Each CDR3 is given without its conserved first and last residue. Clone size is given for some rows only: seen once, a few or many times, or a class if the clone is expanded.

CDR3: ASSLALAGAHNEQF
size: few
V: TRBV7-9
J: TRBJ2-1

CDR3: ASSILYEQF
size: once
V: TRBV19
J: TRBJ2-1

CDR3: ASSYMGGQGTQY
size: .
V: TRBV6-5
J: TRBJ2-5

CDR3: ASSGEGRVTQY
size: .
V: TRBV7-3
J: TRBJ2-3

CDR3: ASSERAGDQPQH
size: .
V: TRBV2
J: TRBJ1-5

CDR3: ASSLGGRGNYEQY
size: .
V: TRBV7-9
J: TRBJ2-7

CDR3: ASSQASNSNYEQY
size: .
V: TRBV4-1
J: TRBJ2-7

CDR3: ASTLGQGETQY
size: .
V: TRBV5-8
J: TRBJ2-5

CDR3: ASSLSGSGVYNEQF
size: once
V: TRBV28
J: TRBJ2-1

CDR3: ASSSIGQGETQY
size: .
V: TRBV5-1
J: TRBJ2-5

CDR3: ASSFRGNPGTGLTDTQY
size: .
V: TRBV11-2
J: TRBJ2-3

CDR3: ASSPWTGENEKLF
size: few
V: TRBV27
J: TRBJ1-4

CDR3: ASSEGGQSTQY
size: once
V: TRBV2
J: TRBJ2-3

CDR3: ASSPQSTGLF
size: once
V: TRBV18
J: TRBJ2-1

CDR3: ASSPSGNQPQH
size: .
V: TRBV2
J: TRBJ1-5

CDR3: ASSLLAGEAGELF
size: few
V: TRBV7-3
J: TRBJ2-2

CDR3: ASSQGQGRTQLNTEAF
size: few
V: TRBV4-1
J: TRBJ1-1

CDR3: ASSVVPGMNTEAF
size: .
V: TRBV9
J: TRBJ1-1

CDR3: ASSLAGGGLDEQY
size: .
V: TRBV7-2
J: TRBJ2-7

CDR3: ASSLGQGFYGYT
size: few
V: TRBV7-8
J: TRBJ1-2

CDR3: ASSLGGAAALRNSPLH
size: .
V: TRBV5-1
J: TRBJ1-6

CDR3: ATRQGTYEQY
size: .
V: TRBV6-5
J: TRBJ2-7

CDR3: ASSVQGINSYEQY
size: .
V: TRBV7-9
J: TRBJ2-7

CDR3: AWAGYNEQF
size: .
V: TRBV30
J: TRBJ2-1

CDR3: ASIPSGTGYGYT
size: .
V: TRBV6-2/TRBV6-3
J: TRBJ1-2

CDR3: ASSLGEYYQETQY
size: .
V: TRBV11-2
J: TRBJ2-5

CDR3: ASPSDRANTIY
size: .
V: TRBV6-5
J: TRBJ1-3

CDR3: ASSNQGGTDTQY
size: .
V: TRBV5-1
J: TRBJ2-3

CDR3: ASSRQGGRTDTQY
size: .
V: TRBV28
J: TRBJ2-3

CDR3: SGTSGTGELF
size: .
V: TRBV29-1
J: TRBJ2-2

CDR3: ASSEYVGINQPQH
size: .
V: TRBV6-1
J: TRBJ1-5

CDR3: ASRAGTGNNEQF
size: .
V: TRBV2
J: TRBJ2-1

CDR3: ASSVDPRQSSYEQY
size: .
V: TRBV9
J: TRBJ2-7

CDR3: ASRDMSTEAF
size: .
V: TRBV19
J: TRBJ1-1

CDR3: ASSGTGDIQY
size: .
V: TRBV7-9
J: TRBJ2-4

CDR3: ASSERPTGGTYNSPLH
size: .
V: TRBV2
J: TRBJ1-6

CDR3: ASSSQLQGSHGYT
size: .
V: TRBV7-2
J: TRBJ1-2

CDR3: ASSQLGRGTDTQY
size: .
V: TRBV7-3
J: TRBJ2-3

CDR3: ASSLALGAYDSYEQY
size: few
V: TRBV7-2
J: TRBJ2-7

CDR3: ASSYSASGGSDTQY
size: .
V: TRBV6-6
J: TRBJ2-3

CDR3: ASSDRVDEKLF
size: .
V: TRBV5-1
J: TRBJ1-4

CDR3: ASSPLELHQPQH
size: .
V: TRBV9
J: TRBJ1-5

CDR3: ASRQGGDYGYT
size: .
V: TRBV6-5
J: TRBJ1-2

CDR3: ASSVAGGGATGELF
size: .
V: TRBV9
J: TRBJ2-2

CDR3: ATMGRFTDTQY
size: .
V: TRBV24-1
J: TRBJ2-3

CDR3: SVTDRLGGYT
size: .
V: TRBV29-1
J: TRBJ1-2

CDR3: ATSRPQTRIEQF
size: few
V: TRBV15
J: TRBJ2-1

CDR3: ASSERELSSYNSPLH
size: few
V: TRBV2
J: TRBJ1-6

CDR3: ASGSGATRYTEAF
size: .
V: TRBV5-5
J: TRBJ1-1

CDR3: SVEERALGYEQY
size: .
V: TRBV29-1
J: TRBJ2-7

CDR3: ASSLSGSYNEQF
size: .
V: TRBV11-2
J: TRBJ2-1

CDR3: ASTPRVGGEKLF
size: once
V: TRBV2
J: TRBJ1-4

CDR3: ASGSGTGLAQPQH
size: .
V: TRBV28
J: TRBJ1-5

CDR3: ASSLEGTSGRLKY
size: .
V: TRBV7-2
J: TRBJ2-7